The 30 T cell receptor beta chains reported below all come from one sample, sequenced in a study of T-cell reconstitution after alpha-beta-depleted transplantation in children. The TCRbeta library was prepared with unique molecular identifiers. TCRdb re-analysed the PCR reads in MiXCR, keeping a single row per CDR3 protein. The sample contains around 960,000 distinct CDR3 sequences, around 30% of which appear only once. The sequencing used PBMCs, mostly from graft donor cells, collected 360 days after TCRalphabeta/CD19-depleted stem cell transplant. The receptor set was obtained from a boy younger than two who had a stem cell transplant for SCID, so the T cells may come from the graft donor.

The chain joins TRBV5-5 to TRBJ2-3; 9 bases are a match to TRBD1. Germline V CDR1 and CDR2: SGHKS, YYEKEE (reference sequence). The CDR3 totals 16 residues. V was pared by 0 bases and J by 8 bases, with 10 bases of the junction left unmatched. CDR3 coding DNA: TGTGCCAGCAGCTTGGGGGGCCGGGACAGGGTTGGTACGCAGTATTTT. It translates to CASSLGGRDRVGTQYF.

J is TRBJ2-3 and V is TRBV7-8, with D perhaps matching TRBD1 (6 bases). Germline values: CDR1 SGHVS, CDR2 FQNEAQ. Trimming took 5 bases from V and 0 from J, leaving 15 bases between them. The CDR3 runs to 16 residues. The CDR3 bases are TGTGCCAGCAGCCCGCTGACAGGAATAAGCACAGATACGCAGTATTTT. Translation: CASSPLTGISTDTQYF.

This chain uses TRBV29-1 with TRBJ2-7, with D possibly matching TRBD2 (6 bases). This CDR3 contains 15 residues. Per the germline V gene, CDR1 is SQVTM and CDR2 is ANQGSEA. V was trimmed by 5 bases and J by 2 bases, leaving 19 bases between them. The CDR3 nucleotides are TGCAGCGTTCGGGGGATGGACACCCCTGCCTACGAGCAGTACTTC. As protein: CSVRGMDTPAYEQYF.

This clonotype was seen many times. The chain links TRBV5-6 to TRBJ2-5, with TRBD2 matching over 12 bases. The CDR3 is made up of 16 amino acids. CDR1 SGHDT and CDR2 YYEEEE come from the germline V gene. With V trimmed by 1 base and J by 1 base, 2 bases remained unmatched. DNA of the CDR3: TGTGCCAGCAGCTTGTTACTAGCGGGGGGCCAAGAGACCCAGTACTTC. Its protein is CASSLLLAGGQETQYF.

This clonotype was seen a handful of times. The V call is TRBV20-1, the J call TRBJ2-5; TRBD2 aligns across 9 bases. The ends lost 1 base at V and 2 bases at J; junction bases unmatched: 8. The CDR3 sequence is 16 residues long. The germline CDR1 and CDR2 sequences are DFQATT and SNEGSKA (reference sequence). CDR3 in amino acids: CSARAPRAGGQETQYF. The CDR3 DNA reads TGCAGTGCTAGAGCCCCGCGGGCGGGGGGGCAAGAGACCCAGTACTTC.

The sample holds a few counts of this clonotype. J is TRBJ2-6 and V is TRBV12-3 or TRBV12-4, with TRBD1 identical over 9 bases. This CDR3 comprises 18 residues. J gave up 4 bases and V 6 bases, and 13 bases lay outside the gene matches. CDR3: CASSRLLGTGFGANVLTF. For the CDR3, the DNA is TGTGCCAGCAGCCGCCTCCTCGGGACAGGGTTCGGGGCCAACGTCCTGACTTTC.

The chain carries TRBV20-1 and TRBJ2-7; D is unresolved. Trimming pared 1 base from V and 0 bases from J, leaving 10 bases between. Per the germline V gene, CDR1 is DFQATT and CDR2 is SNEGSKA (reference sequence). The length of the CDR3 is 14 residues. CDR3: CSARVPESSYEQYF. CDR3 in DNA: TGCAGTGCTAGAGTGCCAGAAAGCTCCTACGAGCAGTACTTC.

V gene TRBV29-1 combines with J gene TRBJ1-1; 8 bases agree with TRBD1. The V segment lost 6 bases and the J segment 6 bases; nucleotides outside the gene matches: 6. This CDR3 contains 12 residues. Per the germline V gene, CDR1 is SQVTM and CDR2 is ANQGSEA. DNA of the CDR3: TGCAGCGTCGGGACAGGTTTATCTGAAGCTTTCTTT. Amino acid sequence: CSVGTGLSEAFF.

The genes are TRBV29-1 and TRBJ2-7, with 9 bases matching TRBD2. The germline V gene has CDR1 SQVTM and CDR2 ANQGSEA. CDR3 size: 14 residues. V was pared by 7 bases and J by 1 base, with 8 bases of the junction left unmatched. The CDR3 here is CSAAPGLASYEQYF. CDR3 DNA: TGCAGCGCTGCCCCGGGACTAGCTTCCTACGAGCAGTACTTC.

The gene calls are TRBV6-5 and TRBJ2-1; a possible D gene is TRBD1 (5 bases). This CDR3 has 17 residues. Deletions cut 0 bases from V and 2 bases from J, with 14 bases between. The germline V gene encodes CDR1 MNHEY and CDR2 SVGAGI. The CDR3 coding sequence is TGTGCCAGCAGTTACTCTCCCCCCCAGGGCCCCTACAATGAGCAGTTCTTC. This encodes CASSYSPPQGPYNEQFF.

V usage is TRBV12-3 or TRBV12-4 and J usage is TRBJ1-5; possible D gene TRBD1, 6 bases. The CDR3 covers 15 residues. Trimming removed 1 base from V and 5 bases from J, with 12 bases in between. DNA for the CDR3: TGTGCCAGCAGTTTAGGGGGGCAGGATTATCAGCCCCAGCATTTT. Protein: CASSLGGQDYQPQHF.

CDR3 region: CASSYSARATYEQYF. The CDR3 coding sequence is TGTGCCAGCAGTTACTCTGCCAGGGCAACCTACGAGCAGTACTTC. The rearrangement links TRBV6-2 or TRBV6-3 to TRBJ2-7; possibly TRBD1 for D (5 bases). CDR1 and CDR2 (germline): MNHEY, SVGEGT. Trimming pared 0 bases from V and 2 bases from J, leaving 11 bases between. This CDR3 has 15 residues.

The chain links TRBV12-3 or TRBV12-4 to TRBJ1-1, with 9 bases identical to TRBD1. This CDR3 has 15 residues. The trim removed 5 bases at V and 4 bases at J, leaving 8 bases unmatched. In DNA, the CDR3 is TGTGCCAGCAGTCGGAACAGGGGGCGAAGCACTGAAGCTTTCTTT. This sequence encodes CASSRNRGRSTEAFF.

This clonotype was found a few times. CDR3 DNA: TGCGCCAGCAGCGCGGGGGACGGGGGGATCAATCAGCCCCAGCATTTT. It codes for CASSAGDGGINQPQHF. The chain combines TRBV5-1 with TRBJ1-5, with D maybe TRBD1 (5 bases). CDR1 SGHRS and CDR2 YFSETQ come from the germline V gene. The CDR3 has 16 residues. The germline V and J ends were trimmed by 4 bases and 3 bases, with 17 bases remaining between them.

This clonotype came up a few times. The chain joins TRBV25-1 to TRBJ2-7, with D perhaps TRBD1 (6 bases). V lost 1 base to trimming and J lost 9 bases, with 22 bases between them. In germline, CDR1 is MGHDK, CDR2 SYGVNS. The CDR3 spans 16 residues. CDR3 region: CASSEWRAGDGNAQYF. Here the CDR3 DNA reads TGTGCCAGCAGTGAATGGAGAGCAGGGGATGGTAACGCGCAGTACTTC.

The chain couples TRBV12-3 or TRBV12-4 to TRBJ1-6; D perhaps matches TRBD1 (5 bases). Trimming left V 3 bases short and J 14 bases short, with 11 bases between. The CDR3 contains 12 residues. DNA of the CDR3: TGTGCCAGCAGTTTCGACAGCCTTTCCCTCCACTTT. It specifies CASSFDSLSLHF.

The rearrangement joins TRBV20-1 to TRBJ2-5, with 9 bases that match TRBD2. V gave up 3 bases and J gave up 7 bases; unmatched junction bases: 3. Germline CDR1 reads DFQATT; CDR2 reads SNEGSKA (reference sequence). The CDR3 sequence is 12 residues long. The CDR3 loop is CSARREGGTQYF. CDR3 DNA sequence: TGCAGTGCTAGGCGGGAGGGCGGGACCCAGTACTTC.

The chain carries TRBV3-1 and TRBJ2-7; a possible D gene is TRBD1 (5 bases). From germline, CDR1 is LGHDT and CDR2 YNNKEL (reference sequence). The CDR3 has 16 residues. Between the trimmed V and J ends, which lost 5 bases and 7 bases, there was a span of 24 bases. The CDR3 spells CASSSSAPSRVEEQYF. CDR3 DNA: TGTGCCAGCAGCTCATCAGCTCCTTCCAGGGTAGAGGAGCAGTACTTC.

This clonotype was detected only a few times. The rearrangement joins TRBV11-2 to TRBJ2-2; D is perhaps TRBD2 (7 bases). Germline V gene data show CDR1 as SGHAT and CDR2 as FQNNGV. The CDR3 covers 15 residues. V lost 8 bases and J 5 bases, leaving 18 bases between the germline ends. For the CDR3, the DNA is TGTGCCAGCCGACCCGGGGGGCAAGGGACCGGGGAGCTGTTTTTT. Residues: CASRPGGQGTGELFF. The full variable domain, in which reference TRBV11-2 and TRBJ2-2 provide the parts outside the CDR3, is EAGVAQSPRYKIIEKRQSVAFWCNPISGHATLYWYQQILGQGPKLLIQFQNNGVVDDSQLPKDRFSAERLKGVDSTLKIQPAKLEDSAVYLCASRPGGQGTGELFFGEGSRLTVL.

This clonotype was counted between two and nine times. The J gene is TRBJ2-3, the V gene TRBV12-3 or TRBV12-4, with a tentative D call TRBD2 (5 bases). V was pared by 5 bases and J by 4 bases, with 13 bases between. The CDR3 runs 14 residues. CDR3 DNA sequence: TGTGCCAGCAGTAACAGCGGAGGTTCAGATACGCAGTATTTT. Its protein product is CASSNSGGSDTQYF.

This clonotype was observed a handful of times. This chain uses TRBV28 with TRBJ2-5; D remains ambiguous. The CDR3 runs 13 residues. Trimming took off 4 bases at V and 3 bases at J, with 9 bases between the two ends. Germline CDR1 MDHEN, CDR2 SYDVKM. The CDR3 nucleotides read TGTGCCAGCAGTTCTAGGTTGGAAGAGACCCAGTACTTC. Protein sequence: CASSSRLEETQYF.

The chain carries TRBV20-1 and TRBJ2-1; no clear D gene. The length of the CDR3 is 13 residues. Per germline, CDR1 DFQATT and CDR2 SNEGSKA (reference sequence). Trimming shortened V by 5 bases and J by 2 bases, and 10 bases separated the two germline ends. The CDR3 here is CSALLGTYNEQFF. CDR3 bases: TGCAGTGCTTTGCTGGGAACCTACAATGAGCAGTTCTTC.

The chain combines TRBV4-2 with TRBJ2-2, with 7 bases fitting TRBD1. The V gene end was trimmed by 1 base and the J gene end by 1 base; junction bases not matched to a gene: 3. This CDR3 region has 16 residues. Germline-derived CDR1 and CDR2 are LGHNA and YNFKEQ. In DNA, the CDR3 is TGTGCCAGCAGCCAAGGGGCAGGGGGGAACACCGGGGAGCTGTTTTTT. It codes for CASSQGAGGNTGELFF.

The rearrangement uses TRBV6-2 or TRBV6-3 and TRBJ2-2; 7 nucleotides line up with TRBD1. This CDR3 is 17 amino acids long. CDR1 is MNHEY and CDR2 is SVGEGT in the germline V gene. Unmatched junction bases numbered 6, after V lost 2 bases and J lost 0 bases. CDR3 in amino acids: CASSYLTGTANTGELFF. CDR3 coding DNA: TGTGCCAGCAGTTACCTCACCGGGACAGCGAACACCGGGGAGCTGTTTTTT.

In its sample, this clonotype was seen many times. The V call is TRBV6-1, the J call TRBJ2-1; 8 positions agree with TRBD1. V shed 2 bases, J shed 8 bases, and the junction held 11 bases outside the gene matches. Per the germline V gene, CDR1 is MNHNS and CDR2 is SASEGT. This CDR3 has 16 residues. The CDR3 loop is CASSEPPWTGLDEQFF. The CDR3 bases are TGTGCCAGCAGTGAACCCCCGTGGACAGGGCTTGATGAGCAGTTCTTC.

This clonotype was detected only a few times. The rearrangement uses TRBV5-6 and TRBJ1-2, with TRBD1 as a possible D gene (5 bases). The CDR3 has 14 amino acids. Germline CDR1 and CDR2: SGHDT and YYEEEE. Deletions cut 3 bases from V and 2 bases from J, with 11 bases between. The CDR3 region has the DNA TGTGCCAGCAGCTGGGGGACGGAGAACTATGGCTACACCTTC. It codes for CASSWGTENYGYTF.

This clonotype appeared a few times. CDR3 protein: CASSLGDLRYEQYF. The CDR3 region has the DNA TGTGCCAGCAGTTTGGGTGACCTGAGATACGAGCAGTACTTC. This chain joins TRBV28 and TRBJ2-7; no clear D. The CDR3 contains 14 residues. Looked up from germline, CDR1 is MDHEN and CDR2 is SYDVKM. Trimming removed 3 bases from V and 4 bases from J, with 13 bases in between.

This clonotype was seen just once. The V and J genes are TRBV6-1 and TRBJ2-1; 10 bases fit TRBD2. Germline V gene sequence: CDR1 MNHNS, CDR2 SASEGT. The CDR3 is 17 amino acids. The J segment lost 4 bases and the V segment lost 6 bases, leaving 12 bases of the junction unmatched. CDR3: CASSSTNLAGEYNEQFF. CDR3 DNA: TGTGCCAGCAGCTCCACTAACCTAGCGGGGGAGTACAATGAGCAGTTCTTC.

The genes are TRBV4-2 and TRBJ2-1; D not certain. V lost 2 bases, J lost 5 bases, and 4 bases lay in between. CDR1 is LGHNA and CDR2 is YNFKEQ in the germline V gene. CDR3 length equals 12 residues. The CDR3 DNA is TGTGCCAGCAGCCAACGCAACAATGAGCAGTTCTTC. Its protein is CASSQRNNEQFF.

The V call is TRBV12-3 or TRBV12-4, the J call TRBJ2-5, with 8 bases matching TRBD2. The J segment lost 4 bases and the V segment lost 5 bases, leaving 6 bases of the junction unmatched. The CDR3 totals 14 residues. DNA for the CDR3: TGTGCCAGCAGTATTTCGGGGGGGCGAGAGACCCAGTACTTC. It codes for CASSISGGRETQYF.